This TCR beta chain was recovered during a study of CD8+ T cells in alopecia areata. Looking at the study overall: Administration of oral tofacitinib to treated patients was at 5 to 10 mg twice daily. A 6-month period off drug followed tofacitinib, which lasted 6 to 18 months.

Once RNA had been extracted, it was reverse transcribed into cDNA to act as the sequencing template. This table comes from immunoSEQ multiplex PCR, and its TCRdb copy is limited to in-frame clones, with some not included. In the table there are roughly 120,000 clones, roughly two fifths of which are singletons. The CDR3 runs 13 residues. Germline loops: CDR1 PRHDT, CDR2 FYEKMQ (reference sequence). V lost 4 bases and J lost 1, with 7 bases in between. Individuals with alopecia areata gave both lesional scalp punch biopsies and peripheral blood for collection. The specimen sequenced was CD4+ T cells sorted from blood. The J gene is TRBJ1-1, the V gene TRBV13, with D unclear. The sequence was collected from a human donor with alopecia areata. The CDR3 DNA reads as TGTGCCAGCAGCTCCAGACCGAACACTGAAGCTTTCTTT. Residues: CASSSRPNTEAFF.